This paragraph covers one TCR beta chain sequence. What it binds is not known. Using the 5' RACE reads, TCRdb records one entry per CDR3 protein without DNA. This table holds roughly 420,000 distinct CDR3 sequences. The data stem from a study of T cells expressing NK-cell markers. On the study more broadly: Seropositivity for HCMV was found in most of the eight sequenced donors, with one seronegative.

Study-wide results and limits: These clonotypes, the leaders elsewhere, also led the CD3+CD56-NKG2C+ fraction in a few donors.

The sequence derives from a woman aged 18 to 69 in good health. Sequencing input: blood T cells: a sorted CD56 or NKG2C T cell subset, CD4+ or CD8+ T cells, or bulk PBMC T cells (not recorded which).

The CDR3 here is CASSDALEIDEQFF. J is TRBJ2-1 and V is TRBV2. The length of the CDR3 is 14 residues. From germline, CDR1 is SNHLY and CDR2 FYNNEI.